This T cell receptor beta chain was observed in a study of T-cell reconstitution after alpha-beta-depleted transplantation in children. Unique molecular identifiers featured in how the TCRbeta library was prepared. From the PCR reads, TCRdb called clonotypes with MiXCR, one entry per CDR3 protein. The data hold approximately 800,000 distinct CDR3 sequences, with roughly 15% observed a single time. This clonotype showed up just a few times. No antigen is known for it. The junction had 8 bases not matched to a gene; V was cut back by 4 bases and J by 3 bases. Germline CDR1 is LGHDT and CDR2 is YNNKEL (reference sequence). The CDR3 extends over 15 amino acids. General observations from the study: By about two months after transplant, alpha-beta T cells reportedly arose from several hundred graft clones that had expanded. T-cell counts and diversity at one year post-transplant came mainly from newly produced T cells. Recipient T cells and thymic progenitors that survived were the source of the high TCRbeta diversity seen at day 60 in some patients.

The TCR sequence derives from a male patient younger than 18 who had a stem cell transplant for acute lymphoblastic leukemia, so the T cells may come from the graft donor. The sample was PBMCs, mostly from graft donor cells, taken 360 days after TCRalphabeta/CD19-depleted stem cell transplant. V is TRBV3-1 and J is TRBJ2-5; TRBD1 matches 7 bases. In DNA form, the CDR3 reads TGTGCCAGCAGCCTCCGGGACAGATTTGAAGAGACCCAGTACTTC. This encodes CASSLRDRFEETQYF.